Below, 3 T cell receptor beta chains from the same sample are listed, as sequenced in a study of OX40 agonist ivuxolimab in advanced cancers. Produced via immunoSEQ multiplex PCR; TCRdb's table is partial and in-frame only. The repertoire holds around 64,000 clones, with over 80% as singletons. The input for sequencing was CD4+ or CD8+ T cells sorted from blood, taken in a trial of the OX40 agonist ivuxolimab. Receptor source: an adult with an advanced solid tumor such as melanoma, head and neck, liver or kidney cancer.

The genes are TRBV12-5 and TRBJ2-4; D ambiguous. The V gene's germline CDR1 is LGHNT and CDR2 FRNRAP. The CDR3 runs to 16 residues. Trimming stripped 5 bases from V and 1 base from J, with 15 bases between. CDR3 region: CASGEALGLAKNIQYF. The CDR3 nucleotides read TGTGCTAGTGGTGAGGCTCTTGGTTTGGCCAAAAACATTCAGTACTTC.

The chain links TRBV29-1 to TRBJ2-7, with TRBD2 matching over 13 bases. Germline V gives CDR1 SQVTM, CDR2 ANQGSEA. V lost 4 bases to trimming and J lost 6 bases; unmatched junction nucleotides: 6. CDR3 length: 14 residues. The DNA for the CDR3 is TGCAGCGTTGGGGGACTAGCGGGGAACCTCGAGCAGTACTTC. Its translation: CSVGGLAGNLEQYF.

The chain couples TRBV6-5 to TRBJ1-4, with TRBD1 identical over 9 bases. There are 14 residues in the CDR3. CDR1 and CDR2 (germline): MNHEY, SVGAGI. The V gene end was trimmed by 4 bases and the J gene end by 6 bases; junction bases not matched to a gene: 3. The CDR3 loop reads CASSLTGGYEKLFF. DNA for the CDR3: TGTGCCAGCAGTTTGACAGGGGGTTATGAAAAACTGTTTTTT.